This T cell receptor (beta chain) was sequenced during a study of T cell changes during pregnancy in multiple sclerosis. The V gene end was trimmed by 1 base and the J gene end by 0 bases; junction bases not matched to a gene: 3. The CDR3 length is 16 residues. CDR1 is SGHRS, CDR2 YFSETQ, per germline. Libraries were prepared by immunoSEQ multiplex PCR; TCRdb keeps only in-frame clonotypes and omits some of them. Of about 50,000 clones detected, roughly 95% appear once; the ten largest clones hold around 0.3%. The sequence was obtained from a female donor with multiple sclerosis, enrolled in a pregnancy study. V is TRBV5-1 and J is TRBJ2-2, with TRBD2 matching 7 bases. The sequences come from CD4+ T cells from peripheral blood mononuclear cells, collected in the third trimester of pregnancy. For the CDR3, the DNA is TGCGCCAGCAGCTTGAGGCTAGCGGCGAACACCGGGGAGCTGTTTTTT. Translation: CASSLRLAANTGELFF.